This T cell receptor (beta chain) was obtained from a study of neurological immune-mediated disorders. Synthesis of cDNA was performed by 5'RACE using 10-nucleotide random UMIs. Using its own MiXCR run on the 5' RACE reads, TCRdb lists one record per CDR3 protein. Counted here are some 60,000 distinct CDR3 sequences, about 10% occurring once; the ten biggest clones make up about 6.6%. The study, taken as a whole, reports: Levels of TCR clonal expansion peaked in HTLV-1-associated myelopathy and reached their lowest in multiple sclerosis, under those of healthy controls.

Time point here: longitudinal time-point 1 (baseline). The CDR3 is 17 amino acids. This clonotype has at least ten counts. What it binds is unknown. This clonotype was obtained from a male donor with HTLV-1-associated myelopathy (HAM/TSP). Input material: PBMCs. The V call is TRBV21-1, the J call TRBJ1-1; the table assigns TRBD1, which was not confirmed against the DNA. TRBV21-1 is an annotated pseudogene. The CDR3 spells CASSKGGTGGRNTEAFF. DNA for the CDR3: TGTGCCAGCAGCAAAGGGGGGACAGGGGGCAGGAACACTGAAGCTTTCTTT.